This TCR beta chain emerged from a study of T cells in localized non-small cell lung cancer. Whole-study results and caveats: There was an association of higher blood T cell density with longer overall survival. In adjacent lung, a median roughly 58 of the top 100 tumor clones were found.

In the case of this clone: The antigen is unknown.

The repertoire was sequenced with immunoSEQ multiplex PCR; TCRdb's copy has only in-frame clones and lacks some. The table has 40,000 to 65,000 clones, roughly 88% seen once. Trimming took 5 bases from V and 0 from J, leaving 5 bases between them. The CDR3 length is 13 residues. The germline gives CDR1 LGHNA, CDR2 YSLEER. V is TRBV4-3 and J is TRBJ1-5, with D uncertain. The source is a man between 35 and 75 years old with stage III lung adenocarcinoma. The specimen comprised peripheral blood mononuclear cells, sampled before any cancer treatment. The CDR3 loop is CASSADSNQPQHF. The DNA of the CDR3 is TGCGCCAGCAGCGCCGATAGCAATCAGCCCCAGCATTTT.